A single TCR beta chain is shown here with its context. V lost 1 base and J lost 4; bases outside the gene matches: 9. Germline CDR1 is SGHRS and CDR2 is YFSETQ. This CDR3 region has 17 residues. Produced via immunoSEQ multiplex PCR; TCRdb's table is partial and in-frame only. The sample comprises some 96,000 clones, 91% of which are singletons, and over 0.12% rests with the top ten. This specimen comes from a study of siplizumab effects on memory and regulatory T cells. V is TRBV5-1 and J is TRBJ2-2, with 8 bases fitting TRBD2. Specimen: CD4+ T cells sorted from blood. The clonotype originates from a human donor in good health. The CDR3 sequence: CASSLSPAGVSTGELFF. CDR3 nucleotide sequence: TGCGCCAGCAGCTTGTCCCCAGCGGGAGTATCCACCGGGGAGCTGTTTTTT.